The 23 T cell receptor beta chains given below trace back to one sample, sequenced in a study of CXCR3-negative and CXCR3-positive naive CD8 T cells. The libraries of TRB cDNA were constructed through 5' RACE using UMI labels. TCRdb re-called the 5' RACE reads and gives one entry per CDR3 protein, without DNA. The sample holds over 80,000 distinct CDR3 sequences. The sample was naive CXCR3- CD8+ T cells from blood. Subset described: CD45RO-CCR7+CD27+CD95- naive CD8+ T cells lacking CXCR3 (TNR3-). The receptors were sampled from a human donor in good health. Some clones in this sample may be carry-over from other donors' samples.

The chain joins TRBV12-3 or TRBV12-4 to TRBJ2-7; the D gene TCRdb calls, TRBD1, cannot be checked with no DNA. This CDR3 region has 15 residues. This chain's CDR3 is CASTLGRGTGPEQYF.

The genes are TRBV6-5 and TRBJ2-7; the D gene TCRdb calls, TRBD2, cannot be checked with no DNA. The CDR3 contains 15 residues. Germline-derived CDR1 and CDR2 are MNHEY and SVGAGI. CDR3 region: CASSLPGALLGEQYF.

This sequence joins TRBV28 and TRBJ2-7; TCRdb calls TRBD1, which cannot be checked without DNA. This CDR3 region has 18 residues. Germline CDR1 MDHEN, CDR2 SYDVKM. The chain's CDR3 is CASSLWGGKGRYPYEQYF.

The chain uses TRBV29-1 and TRBJ2-7; without DNA, the TCRdb call of TRBD1 cannot be checked. Germline V gene data show CDR1 as SQVTM and CDR2 as ANQGSEA. The CDR3 runs to 16 residues. CDR3 in amino acids: CSVRKGGRDSLYEQYF.

The chain recombines TRBV6-6 with TRBJ2-7; no DNA is available, so the TRBD1 call from TCRdb remains unchecked. This CDR3 region has 15 residues. Per the germline V gene, CDR1 is MNHNY and CDR2 is SVGAGI (reference sequence). The CDR3 loop reads CASSKDLPGPYEQYF.

The genes are TRBV6-6 and TRBJ2-2. Germline V gene data show CDR1 as MNHNY and CDR2 as SVGAGI (reference sequence). The CDR3 loop spans 14 amino acids. The CDR3: CASSFPANTGELFF.

This sequence joins TRBV7-9 and TRBJ2-1. Germline CDR1 SEHNR, CDR2 FQNEAQ (reference sequence). The CDR3 is 11 residues long. CDR3 region: CASSQNNEQFF. Combining the CDR3 with reference TRBV7-9 and TRBJ2-1 gives the whole variable domain DTGVSQNPRHKITKRGQNVTFRCDPISEHNRLYWYRQTLGQGPEFLTYFQNEAQLEKSRLLSDRFSAERPKGSFSTLEIQRTEQGDSAMYLCASSQNNEQFFGPGTRLTVL.

The chain joins TRBV7-8 to TRBJ2-5. Germline values: CDR1 SGHVS, CDR2 FQNEAQ. The CDR3 covers 13 residues. CDR3: CASSLGGMETQYF.

The CDR3 is CASSFMGVVAGGQETQYF. The gene calls are TRBV12-3 or TRBV12-4 and TRBJ2-5; TCRdb picks TRBD2, but there is no DNA to check that call. The CDR3 is made up of 18 amino acids.

The chain couples TRBV29-1 to TRBJ2-5; the D call of TRBD1 rests on TCRdb alone, since no DNA is present to check it. The CDR3 spans 13 residues. The germline CDR1 and CDR2 sequences are SQVTM and ANQGSEA. This CDR3 reads CSVEAGGIETQYF.

CDR3 sequence: CASSFGGGLYNEQFF. The rearrangement uses TRBV27 and TRBJ2-1. CDR1 and CDR2 from the germline V gene are MNHEY and SMNVEV (reference sequence). This CDR3 has 15 residues.

The V call is TRBV11-3, the J call TRBJ2-7. Germline V gives CDR1 SGHNT, CDR2 YENEEA. The CDR3 is 12 residues long. CDR3 sequence reads: CASSPRSDEQYF.

V is TRBV15 and J is TRBJ2-7; TCRdb reports TRBD1, a call that lacks DNA to check it against. The CDR3 extends over 15 amino acids. Germline loops: CDR1 LNHNV, CDR2 YYDKDF (reference sequence). CDR3 amino acids: CATSRVPRLPYEQYF.

The rearrangement uses TRBV29-1 and TRBJ1-1; TCRdb picks TRBD1, but there is no DNA to check that call. The germline V gene has CDR1 SQVTM and CDR2 ANQGSEA. There are 14 residues in the CDR3. The CDR3 spells CSVDRASMDTEAFF.

The gene calls are TRBV11-2 and TRBJ2-3; TCRdb's D call, TRBD2, is unchecked because there is no DNA. CDR1 and CDR2 from the germline V gene are SGHAT and FQNNGV. This CDR3 is 18 amino acids long. This chain's CDR3 is CASSPGLAGAGGIDTQYF.

The chain joins TRBV29-1 to TRBJ2-2. The germline gives CDR1 SQVTM, CDR2 ANQGSEA. This CDR3 spans 12 amino acids. The CDR3 is CSVSGNTGELFF.

Considering frequency, this clonotype is medium-sized. CDR3 sequence: CASSEDRVATEAFF. The J gene is TRBJ1-1, the V gene TRBV4-3; lacking DNA, the TRBD1 call made by TCRdb goes unchecked. From germline, CDR1 is LGHNA and CDR2 YSLEER. The CDR3 is 14 residues long.

The genes are TRBV15 and TRBJ2-6. CDR1 is LNHNV, CDR2 YYDKDF, per germline (reference sequence). The CDR3 consists of 16 residues. The CDR3 region is CATSRESDSGANVLTF.

The chain recombines TRBV12-3 or TRBV12-4 with TRBJ2-1; TCRdb's D call, TRBD1, is unchecked because there is no DNA. This CDR3 region has 13 residues. CDR3 region: CASSPGVGNEQFF.

The chain couples TRBV6-4 to TRBJ2-2; TCRdb's D call of TRBD2 is untestable without DNA. The CDR3 totals 17 residues. From germline, CDR1 is MRHNA and CDR2 SNTAGT. Here the CDR3 reads CASSERPPGLNTGELFF.

The V and J genes are TRBV18 and TRBJ1-5; TCRdb designates TRBD1, a call that cannot be tested without DNA. The CDR3 contains 13 residues. In germline, CDR1 is KGHSH, CDR2 LQKENI. CDR3 residues: CASSRDSNQPQHF.

The chain recombines TRBV4-3 with TRBJ2-3. The CDR3 totals 16 residues. The germline CDR1 and CDR2 sequences are LGHNA and YSLEER. CDR3 residues: CASSPSGRRAEDTQYF.

The J gene is TRBJ2-3, the V gene TRBV7-6; TCRdb proposes TRBD2, but this gene call is untestable without DNA. Looked up from germline, CDR1 is SGHVS and CDR2 is FNYEAQ. CDR3 size: 18 residues. The chain's CDR3 is CASSPGLAGGPGTDTQYF.